This T cell receptor beta chain was recorded in a study of ipilimumab plus nivolumab after autologous stem cell transplantation. Study overall: A median of about eight nivolumab and 5 ipilimumab doses were given.

Repertoires were generated with immunoSEQ multiplex PCR, while TCRdb's copy carries only in-frame clones and drops some. The data contain about 40,000 clones, approximately 92% of them singletons. The V gene lost 5 bases and the J gene lost 3 bases, with 17 bases spanning the gap. The germline V gene encodes CDR1 SGHTA and CDR2 FQGNSA. CDR3 length equals 15 residues. The material was PBMCs, obtained in a trial of ipilimumab plus nivolumab as post-transplant consolidation. The clonotype originates from a male donor with multiple myeloma. The chain combines TRBV7-2 with TRBJ2-7; D remains unclear. The CDR3, as DNA: TGTGCCAGCAGCCCGTCGGGCTCCCCTATCTACGAGCAGTACTTC. Amino acid sequence: CASSPSGSPIYEQYF. Complete variable domain (other parts from reference TRBV7-2 and TRBJ2-7): GAGVSQSPSNKVTEKGKDVELRCDPISGHTALYWYRQSLGQGLEFLIYFQGNSAPDKSGLPSDRFSAERTGGSVSTLTIQRTQQEDSAVYLCASSPSGSPIYEQYFGPGTRLTVT.